The next 16 T cell receptor beta chains were all read from a single sample in a study of neurological immune-mediated disorders. From the 5' RACE reads, TCRdb called clonotypes with MiXCR, one entry per CDR3 protein. The sample has tens of thousands of distinct CDR3 sequences; about 3.5% are singletons. The source material was PBMCs. Receptor source: a woman aged 25 to 45 with multiple sclerosis.

In this sample, this clonotype turned up many times. The chain carries TRBV15 and TRBJ2-7, with 7 bases that match TRBD2. V shed 0 bases, J shed 5 bases, and the junction held 13 bases outside the gene matches. In germline, CDR1 is LNHNV, CDR2 YYDKDF (reference sequence). The CDR3 loop spans 17 amino acids. This CDR3 is CATSRDNLLADFHEQYF. The CDR3 DNA reads as TGTGCCACCAGCAGAGATAATCTGCTAGCGGATTTCCACGAGCAGTACTTC. The whole variable domain, remainder taken from reference TRBV15 and TRBJ2-7, is DAMVIQNPRYQVTQFGKPVTLSCSQTLNHNVMYWYQQKSSQAPKLLFHYYDKDFNNEADTPDNFQSRRPNTSFCFLDIRSPGLGDTAMYLCATSRDNLLADFHEQYFGPGTRLTVT.

In this sample, this clonotype turned up many times. This may be a read error: a much more frequent sequence differs by one nucleotide. V and J are TRBV24-1 and TRBJ2-2; D is ambiguous. CDR1 is KGHDR, CDR2 SFDVKD, per germline. This CDR3 has 12 residues. Trimming cost V 6 bases and J 8 bases, with 9 bases left between them. CDR3 residues: CATSLRAGELFF. For the CDR3, the DNA is TGTGCCACCAGTTTAAGGGCGGGGGAGCTGTTTTTT.

This clonotype occurred many times. The rearrangement uses TRBV5-6 and TRBJ2-1; 7 bases agree with TRBD2. Germline loops: CDR1 SGHDT, CDR2 YYEEEE. Germline trimming cut 10 bases from V and 8 bases from J; bases unmatched to any gene: 9. CDR3 length: 12 residues. The CDR3, as DNA: TGTGCCGCCCAGCGGGGTATCTATGAGCAGTTCTTC. This encodes CAAQRGIYEQFF. Full variable domain (remainder filled in from reference TRBV5-6 and TRBJ2-1): DAGVTQSPTHLIKTRGQQVTLRCSPKSGHDTVSWYQQALGQGPQFIFQYYEEEERQRGNFPDRFSGHQFPNYSSELNVNALLLGDSALYLCAAQRGIYEQFFGPGTRLTVL.

By share of the sample, this clonotype is medium-sized. The V call is TRBV6-6, the J call TRBJ2-6; D not certain. CDR1 is MNHNY and CDR2 is SVGAGI in the germline V gene (reference sequence). CDR3 size: 11 residues. V was pared by 4 bases and J by 6 bases, with 1 base between. Here the CDR3 DNA reads TGTGCCAGCAGTTTGGCCAACGTCCTGACTTTC. This gives the protein CASSLANVLTF.

This clonotype came up many times. This sequence joins TRBV27 and TRBJ2-1; D gene unclear. Trimming shortened V by 5 bases and J by 1 base, and 12 bases separated the two germline ends. The CDR3 is 15 amino acids. CDR1 and CDR2 from the germline V gene are MNHEY and SMNVEV (reference sequence). The CDR3 DNA reads as TGTGCCAGCAGTCTAGATCTGTCTTCCTACAATGAGCAGTTCTTC. It is translated as CASSLDLSSYNEQFF.

The genes are TRBV7-2 and TRBJ1-5, with unresolved D. From germline, CDR1 is SGHTA and CDR2 FQGNSA. The CDR3 extends over 13 amino acids. Between the trimmed V and J ends, which lost 6 bases and 3 bases, there was a span of 9 bases. DNA for the CDR3: TGTGCCAGCAGACCGGGGATCAATCAGCCCCAGCATTTT. Amino acids: CASRPGINQPQHF.

The table lists this clonotype with many counts. The CDR3 sequence is CASSSLTGGNEQFF. CDR3 DNA sequence: TGTGCCAGCAGTTCCTTGACCGGTGGGAATGAGCAGTTCTTC. The rearrangement joins TRBV7-8 to TRBJ2-1, with D unresolved. This CDR3 has 14 amino acids. CDR1 is SGHVS and CDR2 is FQNEAQ in the germline V gene. Trimming shortened V by 6 bases and J by 7 bases, and 16 bases separated the two germline ends.

This clonotype was found many times. The rearrangement links TRBV20-1 to TRBJ2-5; D possibly matches TRBD1 or TRBD2 (6 bases each). CDR1 is DFQATT and CDR2 is SNEGSKA in the germline V gene (reference sequence). The ends were cut back, 5 bases at V and 5 bases at J, with 9 bases in the middle. The CDR3 has 11 amino acids. The CDR3 region has the DNA TGCAGTGCTGGGGGGCGGGAGACCCAGTACTTC. The encoded protein is CSAGGRETQYF.

This clonotype appeared many times. This chain uses TRBV11-3 with TRBJ1-2; tentatively, D is TRBD1 (5 bases). CDR1 is SGHNT, CDR2 YENEEA, per germline. V gave up 7 bases and J gave up 6 bases, with 6 bases separating them. The CDR3 has 10 amino acids. Written as DNA, the CDR3 is TGTGCCAGCAACAGGCATGGCTACACCTTC. Translating it yields CASNRHGYTF.

This clonotype was detected many times. The chain employs TRBV20-1 and TRBJ2-7; 8 bases fit TRBD2. Germline CDR1 DFQATT, CDR2 SNEGSKA (reference sequence). The CDR3 covers 13 residues. The CDR3 loop is CRERGRVSYEQYF. The CDR3 coding sequence is TGCAGGGAGCGGGGGCGAGTTTCCTACGAGCAGTACTTC.

The rearrangement links TRBV6-1 to TRBJ2-7; no clear D gene. The CDR3 contains 16 residues. Germline V gene lookup returns CDR1 MNHNS and CDR2 SASEGT. V lost 0 bases and J 1 base, leaving 13 bases between the germline ends. CDR3 protein: CASSEAGKGRSYEQYF. The CDR3, as DNA: TGTGCCAGCAGTGAAGCGGGGAAGGGCAGGTCCTACGAGCAGTACTTC.

This clonotype was found many times. The gene calls are TRBV20-1 and TRBJ1-1; TRBD1 aligns across 7 bases. The V gene's germline CDR1 is DFQATT and CDR2 SNEGSKA (reference sequence). Trimming took 8 bases from V and 4 from J; bases not matched to a gene: 7. This CDR3 spans 12 amino acids. The CDR3 DNA sequence: TGCAGTCCCGAACCAGGGGGCACTGAAGCTTTCTTT. Its translation: CSPEPGGTEAFF.

This clonotype is labeled as medium-sized (0.01 to 0.1%). Sequence at one end of the junction differs from germline and may be a read error. The chain combines TRBV27 with TRBJ2-2; 14 bases are a match to TRBD2. CDR1 and CDR2 (germline): MNHEY, SMNVEV (reference sequence). The length of the CDR3 is 17 residues. CDR3 residues: CASSPTPTSGRVGELCF. CDR3 DNA: TGTGCCAGCAGCCCTACTCCGACTAGCGGGAGGGTCGGGGAGCTGTGTTTT.

This clonotype came up many times. The chain employs TRBV7-2 and TRBJ2-7; either TRBD1 or TRBD2 may supply D (5 bases each). Germline loops: CDR1 SGHTA, CDR2 FQGNSA. Trimming took 3 bases from V and 6 from J, leaving 9 bases between them. The CDR3 is made up of 12 amino acids. CDR3 DNA: TGTGCCAGCAGCTTTATCGGGACCGAGCAGTACTTC. Residues: CASSFIGTEQYF.

This clonotype was recorded many times. The V gene is TRBV12-3 or TRBV12-4, the J gene TRBJ1-1; no reliable D call. Trimming took 3 bases from V and 7 from J, leaving 12 bases between them. This CDR3 is built from 13 residues. The CDR3 DNA reads TGTGCCAGCAGTTTTGGGTCGTACGGTGAAGCTTTCTTT. As protein: CASSFGSYGEAFF.

This clonotype was detected many times. Just one base apart from a much larger clone, this may be a read error. This rearrangement joins TRBV28 to TRBJ2-4; tentatively, D is TRBD1 or TRBD2 (5 bases each). The CDR3 is made up of 13 amino acids. Germline assignment: CDR1 MDHEN and CDR2 SYDVKM. V gave up 9 bases and J gave up 6 bases, with 15 bases separating them. The CDR3 coding sequence is TGTGCCAGTTACCGGGAAAGGGGAAACATTCAGTACTTC. Amino acids: CASYRERGNIQYF.